Following are 30 T cell receptor beta chains from one sample sequenced in a study of naive and memory T cell subsets. Treatment reported: skin biopsy from PPD injection site in Mantoux-positive individual. An oligonucleotide containing a UMI was ligated to the 3' end of TCR cDNA. The SP2 primer and nested alpha and beta constant region primers amplified ligated cDNA in four rounds. TCRdb used MiXCR to reprocess the UMI-ligation and nested PCR reads, holding one entry per CDR3 protein. The top ten clones hold less than 4% of a sample with tens of thousands of distinct CDR3 sequences, roughly 9.6% of them seen once. Source: skin, taken from a tuberculin skin test site. Source of these receptors: an adult in good health.

This clonotype was recorded many times. The rearrangement joins TRBV9 to TRBJ2-2; 11 bases are a match to TRBD2. Germline lookup yields CDR1 SGDLS and CDR2 YYNGEE. The CDR3 sequence is 19 residues long. The ends lost 4 bases at V and 3 bases at J; junction bases unmatched: 14. CDR3 residues: CASSLRGSGRAGDTGELFF. Written as DNA, the CDR3 is TGTGCCAGCAGCCTTAGAGGTAGCGGGAGGGCCGGGGACACCGGGGAGCTGTTTTTT.

This clonotype was observed a handful of times. J is TRBJ1-1 and V is TRBV12-3 or TRBV12-4; TRBD1 aligns across 9 bases. The V segment lost 4 bases and the J segment 1 base; nucleotides outside the gene matches: 7. This CDR3 is 16 amino acids long. CDR3 DNA sequence: TGTGCCAGCAGTTCCCCCCTGGGACAGGGGAACACTGAAGCTTTCTTT. As protein: CASSSPLGQGNTEAFF.

This chain joins TRBV7-2 and TRBJ2-5, with D possibly TRBD2 on 7 matching bases. The length of the CDR3 is 17 residues. Trimming took 5 bases from V and 4 from J, leaving 23 bases between them. Germline assignment: CDR1 SGHTA and CDR2 FQGNSA. CDR3 nucleotide sequence: TGTGCCAGCAGCCCGGGAGCGGGACAAGGCGGTGGAGAGACCCAGTACTTC. It translates to CASSPGAGQGGGETQYF.

This clonotype was counted ten times or more. The CDR3 region has the DNA TGTGCCAGCAGTCCCAGGACGGGTTTGGATGGCTACACCTTC. Amino acid sequence: CASSPRTGLDGYTF. The rearrangement links TRBV12-3 or TRBV12-4 to TRBJ1-2; D remains ambiguous. The CDR3 runs to 14 residues. The V end lost 5 bases, the J end lost 6 bases, and 16 bases lay between the germline ends.

A few counts support this clonotype. The gene calls are TRBV7-2 and TRBJ1-6, with D maybe TRBD1 (5 bases). Germline CDR1 reads SGHTA; CDR2 reads FQGNSA. CDR3 length: 15 residues. Trimming cost V 1 base and J 8 bases, with 12 bases left between them. Here the CDR3 reads CASSLGFPRDSPLHF. DNA of the CDR3: TGTGCCAGCAGCTTAGGGTTCCCCAGGGATTCACCCCTCCACTTT.

V and J are TRBV20-1 and TRBJ2-5, with a tentative D call TRBD2 (5 bases). Trimming left V 6 bases short and J 1 base short, with 15 bases between. Germline CDR1 DFQATT, CDR2 SNEGSKA (reference sequence). The CDR3 length is 14 residues. This CDR3 is CSANAGSVQETQYF. The CDR3 DNA is TGCAGTGCGAACGCCGGTAGCGTCCAAGAGACCCAGTACTTC.

This clonotype was detected many times. The chain links TRBV20-1 to TRBJ2-2, with D perhaps TRBD2 (5 bases). V was cut by 0 bases and J by 6 bases, with 17 bases left in between. The CDR3 length is 16 residues. Germline CDR1 is DFQATT and CDR2 is SNEGSKA (reference sequence). This chain's CDR3 is CSARDIRGNSAGELFF. DNA of the CDR3: TGCAGTGCTAGAGACATTCGGGGAAACTCCGCCGGGGAGCTGTTTTTT.

Points on this clonotype: An end of the junction differs from the germline gene, which may be a read error. The chain recombines TRBV5-1 with TRBJ2-1; tentatively, D is TRBD1 or TRBD2 (5 bases each). The germline V gene encodes CDR1 SGHRS and CDR2 YFSETQ. The CDR3 is 15 residues long. CDR3 sequence reads: CASSLGLGSQGAEVF. The CDR3 DNA reads TGCGCCAGCAGCTTGGGGCTGGGGAGCCAGGGAGCGGAGGTCTTC.

Many counts were recorded for this clonotype. V usage is TRBV29-1 and J usage is TRBJ2-1; 12 positions agree with TRBD2. Germline-derived CDR1 and CDR2 are SQVTM and ANQGSEA. The junction had 11 bases not matched to a gene; V was cut back by 0 bases and J by 2 bases. The CDR3 contains 19 residues. The DNA of the CDR3 is TGCAGCGTTGAAGATCTCGCTAGCGGGAGGGCCACCACCTACAATGAGCAGTTCTTC. It yields the protein CSVEDLASGRATTYNEQFF.

This chain connects TRBV6-1 to TRBJ2-6; D gene uncertain. V lost 4 bases and J 0 bases, leaving 4 bases between the germline ends. The CDR3 loop spans 14 amino acids. Germline CDR1 and CDR2: MNHNS and SASEGT. CDR3 in amino acids: CASSVVSGANVLTF. CDR3 bases: TGTGCCAGCAGTGTAGTCTCTGGGGCCAACGTCCTGACTTTC.

This clonotype was counted ten times or more. The chain has TRBV5-1 and TRBJ2-7; 7 nucleotides line up with TRBD1. CDR3 length equals 12 residues. The germline gives CDR1 SGHRS, CDR2 YFSETQ. V was clipped by 5 bases and J by 6 bases; unmatched bases: 5. CDR3 sequence: CASSFRQGEQYF. The CDR3 DNA reads as TGCGCCAGCAGTTTTCGACAGGGCGAGCAGTACTTC.

The V gene is TRBV12-3 or TRBV12-4, the J gene TRBJ2-7; 12 nucleotides agree with TRBD2. The CDR3 length is 15 residues. After removal of 6 bases from V and 7 bases from J, the junction contained 10 bases not matched to a gene. This CDR3 is CASSRLAGEVEEQYF. The DNA for the CDR3 is TGTGCCAGCAGCCGACTAGCGGGAGAGGTAGAAGAGCAGTACTTC.

This clonotype was recorded many times. The chain links TRBV20-1 to TRBJ2-3; the D gene is possibly TRBD2 (5 bases). The CDR3 spans 16 residues. CDR1 DFQATT and CDR2 SNEGSKA come from the germline V gene (reference sequence). V lost 1 base to trimming and J lost 2 bases, with 16 bases between them. CDR3 residues: CSARGLTRIVTDTQYF. CDR3 nucleotides: TGCAGTGCTAGAGGGCTCACTAGGATAGTCACAGATACGCAGTATTTT.

This clonotype was recorded at least ten times. The CDR3 loop is CASSYSKVSGRGYTF. The CDR3 bases are TGTGCCAGCAGTTACTCGAAAGTGTCAGGGCGAGGCTACACCTTC. The chain carries TRBV6-5 and TRBJ1-2; D may be TRBD1 (5 bases). From germline, CDR1 is MNHEY and CDR2 SVGAGI. V was trimmed by 0 bases and J by 8 bases, leaving 16 bases between them. The CDR3 contains 15 residues.

This clonotype was seen at least ten times. The chain recombines TRBV11-1 with TRBJ1-1; D uncertain. The V end lost 4 bases, the J end lost 0 bases, and 9 bases lay between the germline ends. The V gene's germline CDR1 is SGHAT and CDR2 FQDESV (reference sequence). The CDR3 spans 14 residues. Here the CDR3 reads CASSSKVMNTEAFF. As DNA, the CDR3 is TGTGCCAGCAGCTCTAAGGTGATGAACACTGAAGCTTTCTTT.

This clonotype has ten or more counts. This chain joins TRBV20-1 and TRBJ2-1, with 9 nucleotides matching TRBD2. The V and J ends lost 3 bases and 3 bases, in that order; junction bases with no gene match: 3. CDR1 is DFQATT, CDR2 SNEGSKA, per germline (reference sequence). This CDR3 is built from 14 residues. This chain's CDR3 is CSARKTSGYNEQFF. In nucleotides, the CDR3 is TGCAGTGCTAGGAAGACTAGCGGCTACAATGAGCAGTTCTTC.

This clonotype was counted many times. V is TRBV20-1 and J is TRBJ2-4; a possible D gene is TRBD2 (5 bases). Trimming pared 3 bases from V and 2 bases from J, leaving 8 bases between. CDR1 and CDR2 from the germline V gene are DFQATT and SNEGSKA (reference sequence). The CDR3 extends over 13 amino acids. CDR3 sequence: CSASSVTKNIQYF. As DNA, the CDR3 is TGCAGTGCTAGTAGCGTGACCAAAAACATTCAGTACTTC.

This clonotype was recorded at least ten times. The chain joins TRBV10-2 to TRBJ2-2, with 7 nucleotides matching TRBD1. CDR3 length: 14 residues. V trimming: 6 bases; J trimming: 2 bases; junction bases outside the gene matches: 3. Germline values: CDR1 WSHSY, CDR2 SAAADI. The CDR3 DNA is TGCGCCAGCAGCGGACAGGTTAACACCGGGGAGCTGTTTTTT. Protein product: CASSGQVNTGELFF.

The sample holds many counts of this clonotype. This chain uses TRBV28 with TRBJ2-1, with TRBD2 matching 11 bases. CDR3 length equals 16 residues. Germline trimming cut 1 base from V and 7 bases from J; bases unmatched to any gene: 6. Germline V CDR1 and CDR2: MDHEN, SYDVKM. The CDR3: CASSLFSGRGWNEQFF. The CDR3 DNA reads TGTGCCAGCAGTTTATTTAGCGGGAGGGGGTGGAATGAGCAGTTCTTC.

The chain joins TRBV27 to TRBJ1-2; D is possibly TRBD1 (6 bases). CDR3 length: 14 residues. Germline V gene lookup returns CDR1 MNHEY and CDR2 SMNVEV (reference sequence). With 8 bases removed from V and 0 bases from J, the gap between germline ends came to 13 bases. The CDR3 nucleotides read TGTGCCAGCCGGATGGGGGGCTCTAACTATGGCTACACCTTC. Protein product: CASRMGGSNYGYTF.

The chain recombines TRBV2 with TRBJ2-6; D perhaps matches TRBD1 (5 bases). Trimming removed 7 bases from V and 0 bases from J, with 13 bases in between. CDR1 is SNHLY, CDR2 FYNNEI, per germline. This CDR3 contains 16 residues. The CDR3 DNA is TGTGCCAGCATAAAGGGGTTGAGCTCTGGGGCCAACGTCCTGACTTTC. It yields the protein CASIKGLSSGANVLTF.

This clonotype was picked up many times. The junction does not match germline at one end; this may be a read error. This chain joins TRBV4-2 and TRBJ1-4, with 7 bases that match TRBD1. CDR1 and CDR2 from the germline V gene are LGHNA and YNFKEQ. This CDR3 has 12 residues. CDR3 DNA: TGTGCCAGCAGCCAAGATACAGACAGGGTAGTTTTT. Protein: CASSQDTDRVVF.

This sequence joins TRBV6-1 and TRBJ1-5; D might be TRBD1 (6 bases). The V end was cut by 4 bases, the J end by 6 bases, with 19 bases between. CDR1 is MNHNS, CDR2 SASEGT, per germline. This CDR3 is built from 16 residues. The CDR3 sequence: CASSGRNRELRQPQHF. The CDR3 nucleotides are TGTGCCAGCAGTGGGAGGAACAGGGAGCTTCGTCAGCCCCAGCATTTT.

This clonotype has ten or more counts. The chain uses TRBV7-8 and TRBJ1-2; no clear D gene. From germline, CDR1 is SGHVS and CDR2 FQNEAQ. V was shortened by 2 bases and J by 3 bases, with 10 bases between the two germline ends. The CDR3 is 14 amino acids. The DNA of the CDR3 is TGTGCCAGCAGCTTATCCGGCAGACACTATGGCTACACCTTC. It translates to CASSLSGRHYGYTF.

The chain employs TRBV4-2 and TRBJ2-1; TRBD2 agrees at 14 bases. This CDR3 region has 15 residues. Unmatched junction bases numbered 2, after V lost 0 bases and J lost 10 bases. Germline loops: CDR1 LGHNA, CDR2 YNFKEQ. This CDR3 reads CASSQERLAGGEQFF. In nucleotides, the CDR3 is TGTGCCAGCAGCCAAGAAAGACTAGCGGGAGGGGAGCAGTTCTTC.

This clonotype appeared many times. This chain connects TRBV7-3 to TRBJ2-1, with a weak D call TRBD1 (5 bases). There are 19 residues in the CDR3. V was clipped by 4 bases and J by 0 bases, with 22 bases between them. Germline assignment: CDR1 SGHTA and CDR2 FQGTGA. DNA for the CDR3: TGTGCCAGCAGCTGGGGCTCAGGTCTAAACTTAAACTCCTACAATGAGCAGTTCTTC. It translates to CASSWGSGLNLNSYNEQFF.

This clonotype was counted many times. The chain employs TRBV2 and TRBJ1-1; TRBD1 matches at 9 bases. J gave up 5 bases and V 4 bases, and 23 bases lay outside the gene matches. CDR1 is SNHLY and CDR2 is FYNNEI in the germline V gene. The CDR3 spans 20 residues. The CDR3 nucleotides are TGTGCCAGCAGTGTGCCCATACTACAGGGGGCGAGGGCTTTTAGGACTGAAGCTTTCTTT. Translated: CASSVPILQGARAFRTEAFF.

Only one count was recorded for this clonotype. A much bigger clone sits one base away, suggesting this may be a read error. This chain links TRBV3-1 with TRBJ2-7; D possibly corresponds to TRBD1 (6 bases). The germline CDR1 and CDR2 sequences are LGHDT and YNNKEL (reference sequence). The CDR3 runs 12 residues. CDR3 sequence: CASSPTGSEKYF. CDR3 DNA: TGTGCCAGCAGCCCAACAGGGAGCGAGAAGTACTTC.

V gene TRBV28 combines with J gene TRBJ2-1; weak D call: TRBD1 (5 bases). Germline V CDR1 and CDR2: MDHEN, SYDVKM. This CDR3 has 12 residues. V lost 11 bases, J lost 6 bases, and 14 bases lay in between. The CDR3 spells CASVSRVNEQFF. The CDR3 coding sequence is TGTGCCTCCGTTTCCAGGGTCAATGAGCAGTTCTTC.

The V call is TRBV5-1, the J call TRBJ2-7; the D call may be TRBD1 or TRBD2 (5 bases each). Trimming took 4 bases from V and 3 from J, leaving 17 bases between them. CDR1 and CDR2 (germline): SGHRS, YFSETQ. This CDR3 region has 15 residues. In nucleotides, the CDR3 is TGCGCCAGCAGCCCCGGGGCGTTAGACTACTACGAGCAGTACTTC. It encodes CASSPGALDYYEQYF.